These T cell receptor beta chains were read from a single sample in a study of T cell repertoires in cytomegalovirus infection. These receptors' targets are unknown. TCRdb re-analysed the reads in MiXCR, keeping a single row per CDR3 protein. The sample carries approximately 89,000 distinct CDR3 sequences, about 29% recorded once. Source: CD8+ T cells from cultured PBMCs, taken from culture after CMV antigen stimulation. These receptors all come from a human donor in good health (CMV status not recorded). Some clones in this sample may be carry-over from other donors' samples. Each CDR3 is given with its conserved first and last residue.

v_gene: TRBV9; j_gene: TRBJ2-7; CDR3aa: CASSPRQGAGEQYF
v_gene: TRBV6-1; j_gene: TRBJ2-5; CDR3aa: CASWGGTQETQYF
v_gene: TRBV19; j_gene: TRBJ1-2; CDR3aa: CASSLTFDLGYTF
v_gene: TRBV7-9; j_gene: TRBJ1-1; CDR3aa: CASSSSTEAFF
v_gene: TRBV5-1; j_gene: TRBJ2-3; CDR3aa: CASSLEASGGPDTQYF
v_gene: TRBV6-2/TRBV6-3; j_gene: TRBJ2-7; CDR3aa: CASSYGLYYEQYF
v_gene: TRBV7-2; j_gene: TRBJ1-2; CDR3aa: CASSLGGGDPYGYTF
v_gene: TRBV12-3/TRBV12-4; j_gene: TRBJ2-5; CDR3aa: CASRNGRGGQETQYF
v_gene: TRBV6-5; j_gene: TRBJ1-1; CDR3aa: CASSYSWNTEAFF
v_gene: TRBV2; j_gene: TRBJ2-7; CDR3aa: CASSERTPYEQYF
v_gene: TRBV7-2; j_gene: TRBJ2-1; CDR3aa: CASSLELAGYNEQFF
v_gene: TRBV19; j_gene: TRBJ2-7; CDR3aa: CASSSTGTTYEQYF
v_gene: TRBV6-1; j_gene: TRBJ2-7; CDR3aa: CASRPGTSGNEQYF
v_gene: TRBV7-6; j_gene: TRBJ2-3; CDR3aa: CASSLIPDRAVDTQYF
v_gene: TRBV20-1; j_gene: TRBJ1-1; CDR3aa: CSASWGINTEAFF
v_gene: TRBV6-1; j_gene: TRBJ2-3; CDR3aa: CASSRTSDTDTQYF
v_gene: TRBV7-2; j_gene: TRBJ2-1; CDR3aa: CASSLAPPDEQFF
v_gene: TRBV7-8; j_gene: TRBJ2-7; CDR3aa: CASSLMVGQGAYEQYF
v_gene: TRBV7-9; j_gene: TRBJ1-2; CDR3aa: CASSLYQGIGAGHNYGYTF
v_gene: TRBV12-3/TRBV12-4; j_gene: TRBJ2-3; CDR3aa: CASTGRERGATDTQYF
v_gene: TRBV12-3/TRBV12-4; j_gene: TRBJ2-3; CDR3aa: CASSSSVGGDTDTQYF
v_gene: TRBV7-8; j_gene: TRBJ2-5; CDR3aa: CASSLVRDREETQYF
v_gene: TRBV7-9; j_gene: TRBJ2-5; CDR3aa: CASTPQGPSERETQYF
v_gene: TRBV19; j_gene: TRBJ1-3; CDR3aa: CASSHRTSGNPIYF
v_gene: TRBV7-6; j_gene: TRBJ1-2; CDR3aa: CASSPLRATSYGYTF
v_gene: TRBV11-2; j_gene: TRBJ1-1; CDR3aa: CASSLGKYGNTEAFF
v_gene: TRBV7-9; j_gene: TRBJ2-7; CDR3aa: CASSLHRPGDEQYF
v_gene: TRBV7-9; j_gene: TRBJ2-3; CDR3aa: CASSLARPTDTQYF
v_gene: TRBV3-1; j_gene: TRBJ2-5; CDR3aa: CASSPGGPQETQYF
v_gene: TRBV6-5; j_gene: TRBJ1-1; CDR3aa: CASSYSISSNTEAFF
v_gene: TRBV18; j_gene: TRBJ2-4; CDR3aa: CASSQRTLVAKNIQYF
v_gene: TRBV12-3/TRBV12-4; j_gene: TRBJ2-5; CDR3aa: CASSPGLGRETQYF
v_gene: TRBV11-2; j_gene: TRBJ2-1; CDR3aa: CASSWLANWDEQFF
v_gene: TRBV27; j_gene: TRBJ1-5; CDR3aa: CASSIGRNQPQHF
v_gene: TRBV15; j_gene: TRBJ2-5; CDR3aa: CATSGGTSGSIWGTQYF
v_gene: TRBV6-1; j_gene: TRBJ2-7; CDR3aa: CASSDTPSSYEQYF
v_gene: TRBV27; j_gene: TRBJ2-7; CDR3aa: CASSPSGLMAHEQYF
v_gene: TRBV19; j_gene: TRBJ2-7; CDR3aa: CASSPLLAGHYEQYF
v_gene: TRBV12-3/TRBV12-4; j_gene: TRBJ2-1; CDR3aa: CASSLDSSYSYNEQFF
v_gene: TRBV15; j_gene: TRBJ2-5; CDR3aa: CATSRGGGAEETQYF
v_gene: TRBV6-1; j_gene: TRBJ2-1; CDR3aa: CASSDWVGNEQFF
v_gene: TRBV24-1; j_gene: TRBJ2-7; CDR3aa: CATSDSGPSYEQYF
v_gene: TRBV19; j_gene: TRBJ1-1; CDR3aa: CASSASLQLGGGMNTEAFF
v_gene: TRBV25-1; j_gene: TRBJ2-1; CDR3aa: CASSGPTGGDEQFF
v_gene: TRBV7-3; j_gene: TRBJ2-1; CDR3aa: CASARSSYNEQFF
v_gene: TRBV12-3/TRBV12-4; j_gene: TRBJ2-5; CDR3aa: CASSSSGGGQETQYF
v_gene: TRBV6-5; j_gene: TRBJ1-6; CDR3aa: CASSWDRGNSPLHF
v_gene: TRBV27; j_gene: TRBJ2-1; CDR3aa: CASSPRSNEQFF
v_gene: TRBV20-1; j_gene: TRBJ2-2; CDR3aa: CSARDQGLHTGELFF
v_gene: TRBV11-2; j_gene: TRBJ1-6; CDR3aa: CASSLSSSYNSPLHF
v_gene: TRBV18; j_gene: TRBJ2-7; CDR3aa: CASSPGGDNYEQYF
v_gene: TRBV20-1; j_gene: TRBJ2-7; CDR3aa: CSAPEGAGPSSYEQYF
v_gene: TRBV4-2; j_gene: TRBJ2-3; CDR3aa: CASSQEPSGADTQYF
v_gene: TRBV27; j_gene: TRBJ1-4; CDR3aa: CASSLLGGNEKLFF
v_gene: TRBV4-1; j_gene: TRBJ1-5; CDR3aa: CASSPQVVWGNQPQHF
v_gene: TRBV4-1; j_gene: TRBJ2-7; CDR3aa: CASSPSAGGYHEQYF
v_gene: TRBV27; j_gene: TRBJ1-2; CDR3aa: CASSLSPGGLYGYTF
v_gene: TRBV9; j_gene: TRBJ1-5; CDR3aa: CASSVGGGSGQPQHF
v_gene: TRBV6-5; j_gene: TRBJ2-2; CDR3aa: CASTNSAGGVRTGELFF
v_gene: TRBV7-8; j_gene: TRBJ1-3; CDR3aa: CASSLGTPSGNTIYF